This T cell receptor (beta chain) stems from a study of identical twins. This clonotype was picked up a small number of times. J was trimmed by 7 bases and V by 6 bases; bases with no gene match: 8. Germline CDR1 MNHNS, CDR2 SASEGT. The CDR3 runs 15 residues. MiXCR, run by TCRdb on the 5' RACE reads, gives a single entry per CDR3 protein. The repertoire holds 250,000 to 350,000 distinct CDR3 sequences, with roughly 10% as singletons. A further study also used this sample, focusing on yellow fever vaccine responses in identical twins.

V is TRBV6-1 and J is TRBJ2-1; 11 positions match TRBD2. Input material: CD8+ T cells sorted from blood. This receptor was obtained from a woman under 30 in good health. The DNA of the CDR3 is TGTGCCAGCAGCGACGGGACTAGCGGCATGAATGAGCAGTTCTTC. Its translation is CASSDGTSGMNEQFF.